This T cell receptor beta chain originates from a study of cytomegalovirus exposure and HLA in healthy donors. Notes on the study in general: There were a few CMV-associated chains whose specificity for CMV antigens was confirmed in vitro. A later analysis reportedly found fewer N-insertions in an Asian-associated ancestry cluster than the approximately 660-donor mean.

All donors participated as healthy donors of bone marrow. The CDR3 consists of 15 residues. Germline V CDR1 and CDR2: SNHLY, FYNNEI. J gave up 2 bases and V 6 bases, and 7 bases lay outside the gene matches. This clone has a handful of counts. Its specificity is not known. Both 60 Vbeta primers and 13 Jbeta primers went into the PCR. This table comes from immunoSEQ multiplex PCR, and its TCRdb copy is limited to in-frame clones, with some not included. The sample contains 100,000 or so clones, more than 75% of which appear only once. The sequenced material came from PBMCs. The chain is built from TRBV2 and TRBJ1-2; 9 bases match TRBD1. This TCR was sampled from a woman between 50 and 59 years old in good health and CMV-seropositive. CDR3 bases: TGTGCCAGCAGCAGGACAGGGGTAGAGAACTATGGCTACACCTTC. Translating it yields CASSRTGVENYGYTF.